Listed below are T cell receptor beta chains from one sample, sequenced in a study of identical twins. In TCRdb, the 5' RACE reads were re-called with MiXCR into one record per CDR3 protein. The sample shows 500,000 to 650,000 distinct CDR3 sequences, about 20% of them seen only once. These same data were also listed under a study on yellow fever vaccine responses in identical twins.

Sequenced input: CD4+ T cells sorted from blood. All receptors come from a woman between 18 and 29 years old in good health. The CDR3 runs from the conserved cysteine through the conserved F or W. Each record gives: D gene, V gene, J gene, clone size, CDR3 protein, CDR3 DNA. D genes are given only for firm matches. The size entry is marked missing in some rows and otherwise reads once, few, many or a size class.

-	TRBV12-5	TRBJ2-7	few	CASGLVLETGFYEQYF	TGTGCTAGTGGTTTGGTACTGGAAACTGGATTTTACGAGCAGTACTTC
-	TRBV6-1	TRBJ1-2	few	CASSGGQGGYGYTF	TGTGCCAGCAGTGGCGGACAAGGTGGCTATGGCTACACCTTC
TRBD2	TRBV20-1	TRBJ2-2	-	CSARGGTSGAIGGELFF	TGCAGTGCTAGAGGTGGTACGAGCGGGGCGATCGGCGGGGAGCTGTTTTTT
-	TRBV20-1	TRBJ2-7	-	CSARDGGSSYEQYF	TGCAGTGCTAGAGATGGGGGCAGCTCCTACGAGCAGTACTTC
-	TRBV12-3/TRBV12-4	TRBJ1-5	-	CASSRLPDQPQHF	TGTGCCAGCAGCAGGTTACCCGATCAGCCCCAGCATTTT
TRBD1	TRBV7-3	TRBJ2-2	-	CASSLSRDRANTGEPFF	TGTGCCAGCAGCTTATCGCGGGACAGGGCTAACACCGGGGAGCCGTTTTTT
-	TRBV9	TRBJ1-3	-	CASSVGLAPGNTIYF	TGTGCCAGCAGCGTAGGTTTGGCCCCTGGAAACACCATATATTTT
-	TRBV28	TRBJ1-2	-	CASSSEPGRANYGYTF	TGTGCCAGCAGTTCGGAACCTGGACGGGCTAACTATGGCTACACCTTC
-	TRBV20-1	TRBJ1-6	-	CSASGPNSPLHF	TGCAGTGCTTCCGGGCCTAATTCACCCCTCCACTTT
-	TRBV4-1	TRBJ1-5	-	CASSRDGRNQPQHF	TGCGCCAGCAGCCGGGACGGGAGAAATCAGCCCCAGCATTTT
-	TRBV5-1	TRBJ1-5	few	CASSPGEGGNQPQHF	TGCGCCAGCAGCCCCGGGGAGGGGGGCAATCAGCCCCAGCATTTT
-	TRBV29-1	TRBJ2-1	few	CSVETRTSSYNEQFF	TGCAGCGTTGAAACACGAACTAGCTCCTACAATGAGCAGTTCTTC
-	TRBV29-1	TRBJ2-2	-	CSVGGGVNTGELFF	TGCAGCGTTGGAGGCGGAGTGAACACCGGGGAGCTGTTTTTT
TRBD2	TRBV3-1	TRBJ2-3	-	CASSLAGAASDTQYF	TGTGCCAGCAGTCTAGCGGGAGCGGCGTCAGATACGCAGTATTTT
-	TRBV5-1	TRBJ2-2	once	CASSLGAWGTGELFF	TGCGCCAGCAGCTTGGGGGCGTGGGGCACCGGGGAGCTGTTTTTT
TRBD1	TRBV19	TRBJ1-5	few	CASSQWDRGRRQPQHF	TGTGCCAGTAGTCAGTGGGACAGGGGGCGCAGACAGCCCCAGCATTTT
-	TRBV9	TRBJ2-1	few	CASSVDGGSYNEQFF	TGTGCCAGCAGCGTTGACGGGGGCTCCTACAATGAGCAGTTCTTC
TRBD1	TRBV4-1	TRBJ1-5	few	CASSQVAAGGAPSNQPQHF	TGCGCCAGCAGCCAAGTCGCAGCAGGGGGTGCTCCTAGCAATCAGCCCCAGCATTTT
TRBD2	TRBV12-3/TRBV12-4	TRBJ2-2	few	CASSLTAGDTGELFF	TGTGCCAGCAGTTTGACGGCGGGAGACACCGGGGAGCTGTTTTTT
-	TRBV10-3	TRBJ1-1	few	CAITGRLAGDTEAFF	TGTGCCATCACTGGGCGGCTCGCGGGGGACACTGAAGCTTTCTTT
-	TRBV4-1	TRBJ1-1	-	CASSQMGRGTEAFF	TGCGCCAGCAGCCAAATGGGGAGGGGGACTGAAGCTTTCTTT
TRBD1	TRBV4-1	TRBJ2-5	many	CASSQGDRAEETQYF	TGCGCCAGCAGCCAGGGGGACAGGGCGGAAGAGACCCAGTACTTC
TRBD2	TRBV5-1	TRBJ2-3	-	CASSLRTSEDTQYF	TGCGCCAGCAGCCTTCGGACTAGCGAAGATACGCAGTATTTT